This T cell receptor (beta chain) was identified during a study of OX40 agonist ivuxolimab in advanced cancers. The CDR3 consists of 16 residues. Germline lookup yields CDR1 SGHDT and CDR2 YYEEEE. With V trimmed by 2 bases and J by 1 base, 7 bases remained unmatched. Measured with immunoSEQ multiplex PCR; TCRdb has only the in-frame clones, and not every one. The sample contains 55,000 to 70,000 clones, roughly 85% of which appear only once. The receptor comes from an adult with an advanced solid tumor such as melanoma, head and neck, liver or kidney cancer. This specimen consisted of CD4+ or CD8+ T cells sorted from blood, obtained in a trial of the OX40 agonist ivuxolimab. This chain uses TRBV5-6 with TRBJ2-5, with TRBD1 matching over 8 bases. CDR3 nucleotides: TGTGCCAGCAGCTTTAGACAGGGGTCATTCCAAGAGACCCAGTACTTC. It specifies CASSFRQGSFQETQYF.